One T cell receptor beta chain is described in this entry. Collection of blood occurred at baseline, at cycle 4 day 1, and at cycle 7 day 1. The CDR3 has 15 residues. The V gene lost 7 bases and the J gene lost 0 bases, with 12 bases spanning the gap. CDR1 and CDR2 from the germline V gene are LNHDA and SQIVND (reference sequence). This sample was included in a study of OX40 agonist ivuxolimab in advanced cancers. Study-level information: Given to patients was ivuxolimab, an agonistic anti-OX40 (CD134) antibody. Among those enrolled, mean age was about 62 years (range roughly 23 to 90) and about 79% were male.

This table comes from immunoSEQ multiplex PCR, and its TCRdb copy is limited to in-frame clones, with some not included. Of about 94,000 clones listed, approximately 93% are singletons. The receptor was isolated from an adult with an advanced solid tumor such as melanoma, head and neck, liver or kidney cancer. This material consisted of CD4+ or CD8+ T cells sorted from blood, taken in a trial of the OX40 agonist ivuxolimab. The gene calls are TRBV19 and TRBJ2-2; D is unresolved. The CDR3 spells CASTFSLANTGELFF. DNA for the CDR3: TGTGCCAGTACGTTCAGCCTTGCGAACACCGGGGAGCTGTTTTTT.